The clone carrying this TCR beta chain was picked up many times. Its antigen remains unknown. Using its own MiXCR run on the RT-PCR reads, TCRdb lists one record per CDR3 protein. The sample contains fewer than 350,000 distinct CDR3 sequences, just over 20% of which appear only once. The data were obtained in a study of response to subunit inactivated influenza vaccine. General study points: Authors suggested that a seasonal influenza vaccination recruits few new T cells each time.

The CDR3 extends over 19 amino acids. Germline V gene sequence: CDR1 MDHEN, CDR2 SYDVKM. The junction had 14 bases not matched to a gene; V was cut back by 6 bases and J by 0 bases. The genes are TRBV28 and TRBJ1-5; TRBD1 matches at 10 bases. The sample here was PBMCs from blood, taken about 19 months after vaccination. The source of this sequence is a man aged 50 to 69 who received an inactivated influenza vaccine. Here the CDR3 reads CASRHLGTGEPPSNQPQHF. CDR3 DNA: TGTGCCAGCAGACATTTAGGGACAGGGGAGCCTCCTAGCAATCAGCCCCAGCATTTT.